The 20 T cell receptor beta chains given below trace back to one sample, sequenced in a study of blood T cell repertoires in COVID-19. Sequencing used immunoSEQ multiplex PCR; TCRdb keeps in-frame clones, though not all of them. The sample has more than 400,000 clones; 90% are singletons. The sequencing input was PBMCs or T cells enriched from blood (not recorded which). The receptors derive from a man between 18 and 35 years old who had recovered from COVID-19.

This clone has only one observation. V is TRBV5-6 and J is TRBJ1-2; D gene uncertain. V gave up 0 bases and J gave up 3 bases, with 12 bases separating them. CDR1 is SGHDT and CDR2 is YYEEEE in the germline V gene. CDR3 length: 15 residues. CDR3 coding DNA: TGTGCCAGCAGCTTGGTTGCCAGGTCGGACTATGGCTACACCTTC. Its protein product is CASSLVARSDYGYTF.

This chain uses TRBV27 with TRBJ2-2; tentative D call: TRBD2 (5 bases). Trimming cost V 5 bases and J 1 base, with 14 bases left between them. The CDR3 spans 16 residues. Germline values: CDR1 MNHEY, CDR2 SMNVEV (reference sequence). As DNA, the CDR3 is TGTGCCAGCAGTCCCTTGGGAGAAAAGAACACCGGGGAGCTGTTTTTT. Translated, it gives CASSPLGEKNTGELFF.

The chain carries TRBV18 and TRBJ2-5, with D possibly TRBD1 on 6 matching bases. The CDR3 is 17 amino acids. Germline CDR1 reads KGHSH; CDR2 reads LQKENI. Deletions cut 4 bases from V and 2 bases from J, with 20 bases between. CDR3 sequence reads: CASSLMTLGQTQETQYF. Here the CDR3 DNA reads TGTGCCAGCTCACTGATGACCTTAGGACAGACGCAAGAGACCCAGTACTTC.

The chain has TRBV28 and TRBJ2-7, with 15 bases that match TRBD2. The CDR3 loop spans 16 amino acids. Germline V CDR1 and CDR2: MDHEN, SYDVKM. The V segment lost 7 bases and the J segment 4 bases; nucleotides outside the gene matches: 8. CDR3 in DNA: TGTGCCAGCAATCCGGGACTAGCGGGAGGTTTTTACGAGCAGTACTTC. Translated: CASNPGLAGGFYEQYF.

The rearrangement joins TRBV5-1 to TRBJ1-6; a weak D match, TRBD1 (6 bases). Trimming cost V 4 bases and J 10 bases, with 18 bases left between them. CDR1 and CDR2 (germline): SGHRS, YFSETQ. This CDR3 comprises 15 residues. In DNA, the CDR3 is TGCGCCAGCAGCCCCGAGGGGGACTACGTATCACCCCTCCACTTT. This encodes CASSPEGDYVSPLHF.

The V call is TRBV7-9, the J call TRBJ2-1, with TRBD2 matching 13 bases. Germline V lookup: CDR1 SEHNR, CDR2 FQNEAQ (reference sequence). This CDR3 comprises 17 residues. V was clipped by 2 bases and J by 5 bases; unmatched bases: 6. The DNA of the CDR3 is TGTGCCAGCAGCTTAAAGGGACTAGCGGGGCTGGACAATGAGCAGTTCTTC. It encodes CASSLKGLAGLDNEQFF.

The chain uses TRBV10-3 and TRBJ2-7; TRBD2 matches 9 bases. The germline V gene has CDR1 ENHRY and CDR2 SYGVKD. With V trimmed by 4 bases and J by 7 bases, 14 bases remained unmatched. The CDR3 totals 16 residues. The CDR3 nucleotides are TGTGCCATCAGTGGCATATTACAAGCGGGAGGTAGGGAGCAGTACTTC. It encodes CAISGILQAGGREQYF.

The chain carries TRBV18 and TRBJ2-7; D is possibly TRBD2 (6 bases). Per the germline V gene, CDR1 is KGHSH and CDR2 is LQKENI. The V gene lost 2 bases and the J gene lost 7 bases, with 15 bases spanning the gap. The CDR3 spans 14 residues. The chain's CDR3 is CASSPSRDREEQYF. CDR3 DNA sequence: TGTGCCAGCTCACCAAGCCGGGACCGGGAGGAGCAGTACTTC.

CDR3 bases: TGCAGCGCTCCATTCGGGAGCTTCAATGAGCAGTTCTTC. This sequence encodes CSAPFGSFNEQFF. V and J are TRBV29-1 and TRBJ2-1, with D possibly being TRBD2 (6 bases). This CDR3 comprises 13 residues. Germline V gives CDR1 SQVTM, CDR2 ANQGSEA. V was shortened by 7 bases and J by 6 bases, with 16 bases between the two germline ends.

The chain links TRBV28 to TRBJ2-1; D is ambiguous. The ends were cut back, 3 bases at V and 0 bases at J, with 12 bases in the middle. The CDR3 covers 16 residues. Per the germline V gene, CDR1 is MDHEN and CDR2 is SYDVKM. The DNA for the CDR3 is TGTGCCAGCAGTTTGGTTTCCTCGAGCTCCTACAATGAGCAGTTCTTC. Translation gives CASSLVSSSSYNEQFF.

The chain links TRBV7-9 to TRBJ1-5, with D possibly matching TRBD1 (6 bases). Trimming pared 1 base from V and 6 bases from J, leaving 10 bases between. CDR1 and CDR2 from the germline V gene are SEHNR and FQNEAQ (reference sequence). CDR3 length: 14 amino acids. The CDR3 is CASSLEGGVQPQHF. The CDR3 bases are TGTGCCAGCAGCTTAGAGGGGGGGGTTCAGCCCCAGCATTTT.

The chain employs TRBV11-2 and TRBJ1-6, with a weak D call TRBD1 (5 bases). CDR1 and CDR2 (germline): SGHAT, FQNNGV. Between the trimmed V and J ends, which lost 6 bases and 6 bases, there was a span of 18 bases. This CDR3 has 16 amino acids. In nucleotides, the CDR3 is TGTGCCAGCAGGGCTTTAGTTGCGGGGCTTAATTCACCCCTCCACTTT. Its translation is CASRALVAGLNSPLHF.

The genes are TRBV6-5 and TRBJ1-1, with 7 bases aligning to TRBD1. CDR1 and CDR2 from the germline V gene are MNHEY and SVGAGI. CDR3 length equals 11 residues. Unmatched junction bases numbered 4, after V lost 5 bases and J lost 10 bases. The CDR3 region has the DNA TGTGCCAGCAGTACACAGGGGAGAGCTTTCTTT. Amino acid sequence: CASSTQGRAFF.

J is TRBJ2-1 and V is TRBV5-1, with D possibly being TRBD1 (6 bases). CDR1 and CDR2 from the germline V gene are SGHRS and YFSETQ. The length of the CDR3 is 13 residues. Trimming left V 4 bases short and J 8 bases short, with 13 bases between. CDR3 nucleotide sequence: TGCGCCAGCAGCCAGTTAGGGGGTTATGAGCAGTTCTTC. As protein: CASSQLGGYEQFF.

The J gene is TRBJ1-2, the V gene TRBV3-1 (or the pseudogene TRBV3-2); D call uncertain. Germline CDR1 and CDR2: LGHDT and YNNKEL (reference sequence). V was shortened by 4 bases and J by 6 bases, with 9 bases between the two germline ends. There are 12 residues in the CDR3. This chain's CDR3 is CASSPGLHGYTF. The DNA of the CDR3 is TGTGCCAGCAGCCCAGGACTGCATGGCTACACCTTC.

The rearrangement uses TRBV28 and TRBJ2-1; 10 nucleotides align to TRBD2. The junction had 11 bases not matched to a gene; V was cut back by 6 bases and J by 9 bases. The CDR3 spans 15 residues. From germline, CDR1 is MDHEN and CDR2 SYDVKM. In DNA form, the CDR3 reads TGTGCCAGCAGCCGACCTCTAGCGGGAGTGGGTGAGCAGTTCTTC. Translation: CASSRPLAGVGEQFF.

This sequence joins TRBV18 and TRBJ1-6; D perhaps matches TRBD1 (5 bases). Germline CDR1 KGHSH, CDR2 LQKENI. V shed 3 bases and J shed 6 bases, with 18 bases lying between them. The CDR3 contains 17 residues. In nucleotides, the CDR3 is TGTGCCAGCTCACCGGCGGGGAACGGGGGGATTAATTCACCCCTCCACTTT. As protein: CASSPAGNGGINSPLHF.

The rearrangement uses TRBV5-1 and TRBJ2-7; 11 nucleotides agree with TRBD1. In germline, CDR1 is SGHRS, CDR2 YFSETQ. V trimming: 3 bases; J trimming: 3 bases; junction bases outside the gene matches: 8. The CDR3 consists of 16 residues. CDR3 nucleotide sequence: TGCGCCAGCAGCTCATACACCGGGACAGGGGGCTACGAGCAGTACTTC. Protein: CASSSYTGTGGYEQYF.

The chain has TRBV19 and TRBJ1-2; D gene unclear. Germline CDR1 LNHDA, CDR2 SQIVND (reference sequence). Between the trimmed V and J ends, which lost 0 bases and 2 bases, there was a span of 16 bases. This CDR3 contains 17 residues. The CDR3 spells CASSIDRYSVINYGYTF. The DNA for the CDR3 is TGTGCCAGTAGTATAGATCGTTACTCGGTCATAAACTATGGCTACACCTTC. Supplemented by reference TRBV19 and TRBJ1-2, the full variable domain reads DGGITQSPKYLFRKEGQNVTLSCEQNLNHDAMYWYRQDPGQGLRLIYYSQIVNDFQKGDIAEGYSVSREKKESFPLTVTSAQKNPTAFYLCASSIDRYSVINYGYTFGSGTRLTVV.

The CDR3 nucleotides are TGTGCCAGCAGCGACTGGATCAACTATGGCTACACCTTC. Encoded protein: CASSDWINYGYTF. The V call is TRBV6-5, the J call TRBJ1-2; D ambiguous. The germline V and J ends were trimmed by 6 bases and 2 bases, with 10 bases remaining between them. This CDR3 has 13 amino acids. Germline CDR1 and CDR2: MNHEY and SVGAGI.